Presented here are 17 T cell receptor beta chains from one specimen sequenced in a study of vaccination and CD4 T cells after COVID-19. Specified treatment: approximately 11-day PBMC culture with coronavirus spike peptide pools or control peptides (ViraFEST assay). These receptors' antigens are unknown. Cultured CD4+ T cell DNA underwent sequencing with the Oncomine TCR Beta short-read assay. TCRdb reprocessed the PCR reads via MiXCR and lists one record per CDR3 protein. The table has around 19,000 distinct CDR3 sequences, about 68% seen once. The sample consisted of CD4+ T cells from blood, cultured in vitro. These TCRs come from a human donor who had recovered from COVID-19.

CDR3 sequence: CASSLAGGRTDTQYF. The CDR3 DNA follows: TGTGCCAGCAGCTTAGCGGGAGGGAGAACAGATACGCAGTATTTT. The chain recombines TRBV7-9 with TRBJ2-3, with 7 positions matching TRBD2. The germline gives CDR1 SEHNR, CDR2 FQNEAQ (reference sequence). The V segment lost 0 bases and the J segment 3 bases; nucleotides outside the gene matches: 3. CDR3 length: 15 residues.

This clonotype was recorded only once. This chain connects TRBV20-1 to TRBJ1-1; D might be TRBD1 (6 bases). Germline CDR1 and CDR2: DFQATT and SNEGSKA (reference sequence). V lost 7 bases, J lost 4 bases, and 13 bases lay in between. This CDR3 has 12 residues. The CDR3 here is CSGVQGGTEAFF. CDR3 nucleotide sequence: TGCAGTGGCGTACAGGGCGGCACTGAAGCTTTCTTT.

As DNA, the CDR3 is TGTGCCATCAGTGAGTCTGGGACAGTTTCCTACGAGCAGTACTTC. Residues: CAISESGTVSYEQYF. The chain is built from TRBV10-3 and TRBJ2-7; 7 positions agree with TRBD1. Germline lookup yields CDR1 ENHRY and CDR2 SYGVKD. The CDR3 runs 15 residues. Trimming cost V 0 bases and J 1 base; bases outside gene matches: 3.

The CDR3 loop reads CASSGGGLSIETQYF. DNA for the CDR3: TGTGCCAGCAGCGGGGGGGGACTGTCTATAGAGACCCAGTACTTC. The chain joins TRBV6-1 to TRBJ2-5; TRBD2 matches 8 bases. This CDR3 comprises 15 residues. Germline assignment: CDR1 MNHNS and CDR2 SASEGT. The V and J ends lost 6 bases and 4 bases, in that order; junction bases with no gene match: 10.

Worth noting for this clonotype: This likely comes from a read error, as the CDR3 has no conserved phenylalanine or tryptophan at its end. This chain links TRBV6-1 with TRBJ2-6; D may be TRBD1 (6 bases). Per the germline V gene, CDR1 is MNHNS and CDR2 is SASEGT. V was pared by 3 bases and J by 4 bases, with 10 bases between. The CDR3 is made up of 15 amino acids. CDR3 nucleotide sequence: TGTGCCAGCAGTGAGAACAGGGTCGGGGCCAACGTCCTGACTCTC. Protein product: CASSENRVGANVLTL.

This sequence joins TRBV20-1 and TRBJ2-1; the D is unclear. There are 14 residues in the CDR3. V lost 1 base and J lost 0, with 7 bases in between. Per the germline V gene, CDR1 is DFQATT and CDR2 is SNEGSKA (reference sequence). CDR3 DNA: TGCAGTGCTAGAGCCTGGCGCTCCTACAATGAGCAGTTCTTC. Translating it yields CSARAWRSYNEQFF.

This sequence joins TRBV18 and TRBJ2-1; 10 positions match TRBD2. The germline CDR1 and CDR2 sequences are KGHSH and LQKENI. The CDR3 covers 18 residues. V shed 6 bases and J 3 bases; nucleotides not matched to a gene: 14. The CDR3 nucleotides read TGTGCCAGCTCCACCCGGGGTGGTAGCGGGGGGAACTACAATGAGCAGTTCTTC. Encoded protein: CASSTRGGSGGNYNEQFF.

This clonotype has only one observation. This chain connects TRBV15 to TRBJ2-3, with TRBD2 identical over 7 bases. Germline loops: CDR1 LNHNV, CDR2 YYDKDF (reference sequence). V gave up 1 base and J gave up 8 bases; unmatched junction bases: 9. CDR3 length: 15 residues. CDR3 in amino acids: CATSRVLAPGGTQYF. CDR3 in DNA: TGTGCCACCAGCAGAGTACTAGCGCCAGGAGGTACGCAGTATTTT.

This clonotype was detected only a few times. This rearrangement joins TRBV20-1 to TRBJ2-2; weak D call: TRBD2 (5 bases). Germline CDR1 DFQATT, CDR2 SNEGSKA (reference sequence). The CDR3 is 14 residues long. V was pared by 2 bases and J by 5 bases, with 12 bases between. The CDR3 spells CSARSRPGTGELFF. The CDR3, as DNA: TGCAGTGCTAGATCCCGACCGGGGACCGGGGAGCTGTTTTTT.

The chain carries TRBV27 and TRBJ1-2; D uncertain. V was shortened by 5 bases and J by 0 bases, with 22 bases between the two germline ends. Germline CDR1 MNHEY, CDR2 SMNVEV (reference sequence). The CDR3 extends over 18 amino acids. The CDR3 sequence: CASSLTYEPGLANYGYTF. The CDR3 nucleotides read TGTGCCAGCAGTCTCACCTATGAGCCCGGACTTGCTAACTATGGCTACACCTTC.

The CDR3 reads CASSLGGAKRYEQYF. DNA for the CDR3: TGTGCCAGCAGCTTAGGGGGGGCGAAGAGATACGAGCAGTACTTC. The chain carries TRBV7-2 and TRBJ2-7; the D call may be TRBD1 or TRBD2 (6 bases each). CDR3 size: 15 residues. V was cut by 1 base and J by 4 bases, with 14 bases left in between. CDR1 is SGHTA and CDR2 is FQGNSA in the germline V gene.

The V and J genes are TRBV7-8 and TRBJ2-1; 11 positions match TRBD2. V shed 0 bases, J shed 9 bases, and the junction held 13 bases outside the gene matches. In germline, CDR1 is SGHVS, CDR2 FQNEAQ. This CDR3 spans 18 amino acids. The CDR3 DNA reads TGTGCCAGCAGCTTAGCGGGGACTTTAGCGGGAGGGCCGAGTGAGCAGTTCTTC. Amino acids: CASSLAGTLAGGPSEQFF.

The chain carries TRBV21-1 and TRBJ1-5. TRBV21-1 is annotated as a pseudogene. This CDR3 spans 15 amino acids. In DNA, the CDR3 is TGTGCCAGCAGCAAGCCGGAGCGGAACCATCAGCCCCAGCATTTT. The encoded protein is CASSKPERNHQPQHF.

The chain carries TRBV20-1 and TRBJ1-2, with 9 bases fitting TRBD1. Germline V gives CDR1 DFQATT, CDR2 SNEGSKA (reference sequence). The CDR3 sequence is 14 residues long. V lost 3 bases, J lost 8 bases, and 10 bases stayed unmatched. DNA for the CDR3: TGCAGTGCTAGGGACAGGGGAACAGTAGGCGGCTACACCTTC. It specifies CSARDRGTVGGYTF.

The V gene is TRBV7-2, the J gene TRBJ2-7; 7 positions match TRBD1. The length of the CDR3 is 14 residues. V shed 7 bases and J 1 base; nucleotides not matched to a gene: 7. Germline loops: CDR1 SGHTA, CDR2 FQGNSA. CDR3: CASTRDRISYEQYF. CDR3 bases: TGTGCCAGCACCCGGGACAGAATATCCTACGAGCAGTACTTC.

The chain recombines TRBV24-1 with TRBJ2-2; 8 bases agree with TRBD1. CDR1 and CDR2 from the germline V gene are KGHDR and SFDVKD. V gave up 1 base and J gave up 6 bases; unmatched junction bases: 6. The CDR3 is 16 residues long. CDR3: CATSDFRNRGSGELFF. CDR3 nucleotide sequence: TGTGCCACCAGTGATTTTCGAAACAGGGGGTCCGGGGAGCTGTTTTTT.

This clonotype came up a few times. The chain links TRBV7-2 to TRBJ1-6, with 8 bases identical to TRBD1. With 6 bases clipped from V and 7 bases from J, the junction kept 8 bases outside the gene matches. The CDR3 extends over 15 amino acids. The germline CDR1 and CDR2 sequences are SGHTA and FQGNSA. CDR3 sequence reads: CASSPTGGRNSPLHF. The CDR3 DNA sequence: TGTGCCAGCAGTCCTACAGGGGGGCGCAATTCACCCCTCCACTTT.